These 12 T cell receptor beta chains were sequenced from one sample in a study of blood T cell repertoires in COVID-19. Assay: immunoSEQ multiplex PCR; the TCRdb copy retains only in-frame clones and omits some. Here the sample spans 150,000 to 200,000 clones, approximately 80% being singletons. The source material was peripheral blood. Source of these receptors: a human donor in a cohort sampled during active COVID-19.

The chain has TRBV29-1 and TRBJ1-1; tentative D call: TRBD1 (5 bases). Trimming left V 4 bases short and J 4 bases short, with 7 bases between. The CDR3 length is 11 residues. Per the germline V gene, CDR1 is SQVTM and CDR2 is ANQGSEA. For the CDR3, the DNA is TGCAGCGTTGTGGACACCACTGAAGCTTTCTTT. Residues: CSVVDTTEAFF.

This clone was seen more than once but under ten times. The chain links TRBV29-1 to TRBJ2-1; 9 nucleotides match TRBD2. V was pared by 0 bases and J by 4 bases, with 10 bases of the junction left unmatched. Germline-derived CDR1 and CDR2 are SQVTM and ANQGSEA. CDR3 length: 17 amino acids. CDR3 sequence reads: CSVEDGWKRGEYNEQFF. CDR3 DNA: TGCAGCGTTGAAGATGGCTGGAAGCGGGGGGAATACAATGAGCAGTTCTTC.

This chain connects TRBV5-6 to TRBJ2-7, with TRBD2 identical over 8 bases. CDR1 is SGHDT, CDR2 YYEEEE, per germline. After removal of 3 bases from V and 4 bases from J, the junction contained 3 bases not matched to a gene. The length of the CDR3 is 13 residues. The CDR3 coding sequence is TGTGCCAGCAGCTCTAGCGGGTGGTACGAGCAGTACTTC. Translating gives CASSSSGWYEQYF.

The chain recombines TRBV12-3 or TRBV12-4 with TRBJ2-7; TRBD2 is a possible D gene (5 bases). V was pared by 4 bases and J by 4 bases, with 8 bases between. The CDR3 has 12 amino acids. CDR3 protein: CASSYSGYEQYF. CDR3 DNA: TGTGCCAGCAGTTACTCGGGGTACGAGCAGTACTTC.

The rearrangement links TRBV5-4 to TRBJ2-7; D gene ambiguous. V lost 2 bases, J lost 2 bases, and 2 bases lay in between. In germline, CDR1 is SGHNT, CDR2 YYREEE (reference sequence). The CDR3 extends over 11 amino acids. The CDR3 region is CASSFTYEQYF. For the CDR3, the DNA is TGTGCCAGCAGCTTTACCTACGAGCAGTACTTC.

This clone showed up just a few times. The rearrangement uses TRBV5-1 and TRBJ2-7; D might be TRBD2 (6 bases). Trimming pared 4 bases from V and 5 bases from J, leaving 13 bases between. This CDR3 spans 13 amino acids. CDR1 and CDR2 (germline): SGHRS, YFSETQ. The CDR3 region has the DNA TGCGCCAGCAGCGGAGGGACGGAGAACGAGCAGTACTTC. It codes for CASSGGTENEQYF. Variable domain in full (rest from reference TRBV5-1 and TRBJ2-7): KAGVTQTPRYLIKTRGQQVTLSCSPISGHRSVSWYQQTPGQGLQFLFEYFSETQRNKGNFPGRFSGRQFSNSRSEMNVSTLELGDSALYLCASSGGTENEQYFGPGTRLTVT.

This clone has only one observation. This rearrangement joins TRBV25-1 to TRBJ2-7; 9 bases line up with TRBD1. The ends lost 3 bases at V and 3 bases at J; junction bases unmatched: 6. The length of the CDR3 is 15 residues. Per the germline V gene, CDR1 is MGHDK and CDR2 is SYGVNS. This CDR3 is CASSEPGTGLYEQYF. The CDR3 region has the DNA TGTGCCAGCAGTGAGCCCGGGACAGGGCTCTACGAGCAGTACTTC.

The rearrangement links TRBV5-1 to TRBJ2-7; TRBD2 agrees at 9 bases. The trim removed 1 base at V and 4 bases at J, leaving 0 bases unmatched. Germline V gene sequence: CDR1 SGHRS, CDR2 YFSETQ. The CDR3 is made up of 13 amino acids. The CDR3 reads CASSLSGGYEQYF. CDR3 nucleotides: TGCGCCAGCAGCTTGAGCGGGGGGTACGAGCAGTACTTC.

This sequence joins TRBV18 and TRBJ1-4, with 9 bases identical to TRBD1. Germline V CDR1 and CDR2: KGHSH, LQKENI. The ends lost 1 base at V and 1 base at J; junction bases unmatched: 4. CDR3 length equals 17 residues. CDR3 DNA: TGTGCCAGCTCACCACTCGGACAGGGGCTAACTAATGAAAAACTGTTTTTT. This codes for CASSPLGQGLTNEKLFF.

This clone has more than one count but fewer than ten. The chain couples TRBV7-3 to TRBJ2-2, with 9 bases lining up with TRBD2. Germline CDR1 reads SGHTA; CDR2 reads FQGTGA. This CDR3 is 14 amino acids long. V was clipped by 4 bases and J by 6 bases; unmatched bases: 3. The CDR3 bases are TGTGCCAGCAGCTCCGGGACTAGCTCCGGGGAGCTGTTTTTT. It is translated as CASSSGTSSGELFF.

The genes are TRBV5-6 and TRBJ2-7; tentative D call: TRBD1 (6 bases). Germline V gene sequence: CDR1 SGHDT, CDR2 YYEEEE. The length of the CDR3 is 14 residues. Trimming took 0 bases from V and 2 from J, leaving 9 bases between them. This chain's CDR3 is CASSLGTEAYEQYF. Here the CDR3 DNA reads TGTGCCAGCAGCTTGGGGACAGAGGCCTACGAGCAGTACTTC.

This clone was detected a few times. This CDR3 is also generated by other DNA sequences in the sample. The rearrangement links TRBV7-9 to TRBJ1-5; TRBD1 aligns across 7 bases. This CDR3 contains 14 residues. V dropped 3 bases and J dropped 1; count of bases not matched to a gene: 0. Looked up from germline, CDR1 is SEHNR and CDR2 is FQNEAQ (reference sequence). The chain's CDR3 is CASSLGQSNQPQHF. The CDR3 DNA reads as TGTGCCAGCAGCTTGGGACAGAGCAATCAGCCCCAGCATTTT.